This TCR beta chain was found in a study of cytomegalovirus exposure and HLA in healthy donors. Germline-derived CDR1 and CDR2 are SGHTS and YDEGEE. The CDR3 loop spans 15 amino acids. V lost 0 bases and J lost 0, with 7 bases in between. The study ran its PCR with 60 Vbeta and 13 Jbeta primers. Repertoires were generated with immunoSEQ multiplex PCR, while TCRdb's copy carries only in-frame clones and drops some. The repertoire includes around 150,000 clones, over 60% of them detected once, and around 1.9% sits in the top ten. Regarding this clone: Its antigen remains unidentified. Other DNA sequences in this sample translate to the same CDR3.

Notes on the study in general: Presence/absence analyses took donor sequencing depth as roughly uniform. In a later analysis, TCR beta V- and J-gene trimming was associated with a missense DCLRE1C variant. Earlier findings revealed that most TCR beta V segments proved productive either about 87% or about 30% of the time. Sequence variants that were highly shared formed a cluster that was likely a sequencing artifact.

Sequenced input: PBMCs. This clonotype was sampled from a middle-aged woman in good health and CMV-seronegative. The chain carries TRBV5-8 and TRBJ1-5; no definite D call. The CDR3 sequence: CASSLGQVSNQPQHF. The CDR3, as DNA: TGTGCCAGCAGCTTGGGGCAGGTTAGCAATCAGCCCCAGCATTTT.